This T cell receptor (beta chain) was recovered during a study of graft-versus-host responses after intestinal transplantation. Background on the study: After anti-thymocyte globulin induction, recipients took tacrolimus and steroids for approximately three years.

Overall study results and limits: Graft-donor T cell macrochimerism in patients accompanied high graft-versus-host to host-versus-graft clonal ratios in allografts. Declining HvG levels early post-transplant were linked to peak circulating GvH clone levels.

Measured with immunoSEQ multiplex PCR; TCRdb has only the in-frame clones, and not every one. The table includes tens of thousands of clones, approximately 94% detected once. Trimming removed 5 bases at V and 1 base at J, with 24 bases between. The CDR3 totals 19 residues. Looked up from germline, CDR1 is MDHEN and CDR2 is SYDVKM. As concerns this clone: Its matching antigen is unknown.

The sequencing here drew on unstimulated CD8+ T cells sorted from spleen or lymph node cells, taken before intestinal transplant. The chain combines TRBV28 with TRBJ1-5, with D unclear. The origin of this receptor is a human donor who received an intestinal transplant. This CDR3 reads CASSLALSVFILSNQPQHF. The CDR3 coding sequence is TGTGCCAGCAGTCTGGCCCTGTCGGTTTTCATTCTCAGCAATCAGCCCCAGCATTTT.